This T cell receptor beta chain derives from a study of cytomegalovirus exposure and HLA in healthy donors. The primer mix had 60 Vbeta and 13 Jbeta primers. Produced via immunoSEQ multiplex PCR; TCRdb's table is partial and in-frame only. The data show about 130,000 clones, with more than 80% seen just once and about 7% held by the top ten. Of note for this clone: The antigen remains undetermined.

The study's findings and limits: It was taken for granted in presence/absence analyses that sequencing depth across donors was roughly uniform. The authors considered a cluster of highly shared sequence variants likely to be a sequencing artifact. The listing of roughly 160 TCR beta chains classed them as cytomegalovirus-associated.

Source material: PBMCs. The TCR sequence derives from a woman younger than 45 in good health and CMV-seropositive.

The CDR3: CASMFGENEQFF. The CDR3 region has the DNA TGTGCCAGCATGTTCGGGGAGAATGAGCAGTTCTTC. The chain recombines TRBV6-5 with TRBJ2-1, with a possible D match to TRBD2 (5 bases). Between the trimmed V and J ends, which lost 7 bases and 7 bases, there was a span of 11 bases. There are 12 residues in the CDR3. Germline values: CDR1 MNHEY, CDR2 SVGAGI.